This passage covers 12 T cell receptor beta chains from one sample sequenced in a study of cytomegalovirus exposure and HLA in healthy donors. The PCR used 60 Vbeta and 13 Jbeta primers. Only in-frame clones appear in the TCRdb table, and some are missing; sequencing was by immunoSEQ multiplex PCR. The sample holds under 200,000 clones; 75% to 85% are singletons and the top ten take approximately 2.1%. The sequenced material came from PBMCs. All receptors come from a woman aged 50 to 60 in good health and CMV-seronegative.

This chain connects TRBV5-1 to TRBJ2-3, with 9 positions matching TRBD2. Per germline, CDR1 SGHRS and CDR2 YFSETQ. The CDR3 contains 14 residues. The trim removed 6 bases at V and 4 bases at J, leaving 6 bases unmatched. The CDR3 is CASKVAGGPDTQYF. CDR3 in DNA: TGCGCCAGCAAAGTTGCGGGAGGGCCAGATACGCAGTATTTT.

V and J are TRBV15 and TRBJ2-1; tentatively, D is TRBD2 (5 bases). There are 15 residues in the CDR3. Germline V lookup: CDR1 LNHNV, CDR2 YYDKDF (reference sequence). Trimming cost V 2 bases and J 2 bases, with 10 bases left between them. The CDR3 coding sequence is TGTGCCACCAGCAGAACGACCGGGGCCTACAATGAGCAGTTCTTC. It translates to CATSRTTGAYNEQFF.

The chain links TRBV7-2 to TRBJ2-1, with 13 nucleotides matching TRBD2. The V gene end was trimmed by 6 bases and the J gene end by 6 bases; junction bases not matched to a gene: 5. Germline V gene sequence: CDR1 SGHTA, CDR2 FQGNSA. This CDR3 has 15 amino acids. The CDR3, as DNA: TGTGCCAGCAGTTATACTAGCGGGAGGGCCAATGAGCAGTTCTTC. As protein: CASSYTSGRANEQFF.

This rearrangement joins TRBV7-8 to TRBJ2-3, with a weak D call TRBD1 (6 bases). This CDR3 is built from 15 residues. Trimming pared 3 bases from V and 3 bases from J, leaving 13 bases between. From germline, CDR1 is SGHVS and CDR2 FQNEAQ. The CDR3 is CASSFLARGTDTQYF. The CDR3 coding sequence is TGTGCCAGCAGCTTTCTAGCAAGGGGGACAGATACGCAGTATTTT. Looking up the rest from reference TRBV7-8 and TRBJ2-3 gives the full variable domain: GAGVSQSPRYKVAKRGQDVALRCDPISGHVSLFWYQQALGQGPEFLTYFQNEAQLDKSGLPSDRFFAERPEGSVSTLKIQRTQQEDSAVYLCASSFLARGTDTQYFGPGTRLTVL.

The CDR3 loop is CASNQQGRDYGYTF. For the CDR3, the DNA is TGTGCCAGCAACCAACAGGGGAGAGACTATGGCTACACCTTC. This chain connects TRBV27 to TRBJ1-2; 7 bases are shared with TRBD1. The CDR3 loop spans 14 amino acids. Germline V lookup: CDR1 MNHEY, CDR2 SMNVEV (reference sequence). The junction had 8 bases not matched to a gene; V was cut back by 7 bases and J by 3 bases.

The V gene is TRBV28, the J gene TRBJ2-5; possibly TRBD1 for D (6 bases). This CDR3 spans 14 amino acids. Germline V gene sequence: CDR1 MDHEN, CDR2 SYDVKM. Trimming pared 7 bases from V and 7 bases from J, leaving 19 bases between. Here the CDR3 reads CASTISGAIRTQYF. CDR3 in DNA: TGTGCCAGCACGATTTCAGGGGCTATAAGGACCCAGTACTTC.

In this sample, this clone turned up once. The V and J genes are TRBV7-9 and TRBJ1-3, with D tentatively TRBD1 (6 bases). The germline V gene has CDR1 SEHNR and CDR2 FQNEAQ (reference sequence). V lost 2 bases and J lost 9, with 17 bases in between. The CDR3 loop spans 15 amino acids. CDR3 coding DNA: TGTGCCAGCAGCTTAATCCCGACAGGAGGAGGCACCATATATTTT. Translated: CASSLIPTGGGTIYF.

The rearrangement links TRBV27 to TRBJ1-1; 8 positions agree with TRBD1. CDR1 MNHEY and CDR2 SMNVEV come from the germline V gene (reference sequence). J was trimmed by 4 bases and V by 3 bases; bases with no gene match: 7. The CDR3 has 15 amino acids. The CDR3 sequence is CASSFGQGLSTEAFF. CDR3 bases: TGTGCCAGCAGTTTTGGACAGGGTCTGAGCACTGAAGCTTTCTTT.

This clone was seen only a few times. The chain joins TRBV10-3 to TRBJ2-1, with TRBD1 identical over 7 bases. J gave up 0 bases and V 0 bases, and 14 bases lay outside the gene matches. Germline V CDR1 and CDR2: ENHRY, SYGVKD. The CDR3 has 20 amino acids. The CDR3 spells CAISESQGQSRTGSYNEQFF. CDR3 nucleotides: TGTGCCATCAGTGAGTCGCAGGGACAGAGTAGGACGGGCTCCTACAATGAGCAGTTCTTC.

The V call is TRBV18, the J call TRBJ1-1; no definite D call. Germline CDR1 and CDR2: KGHSH and LQKENI. CDR3 length equals 15 residues. With 3 bases removed from V and 1 base from J, the gap between germline ends came to 12 bases. The CDR3 is CASSPQREKNTEAFF. CDR3 nucleotide sequence: TGTGCCAGCTCACCTCAGAGGGAGAAGAACACTGAAGCTTTCTTT.

This chain joins TRBV14 and TRBJ2-7, with D possibly TRBD2 on 6 matching bases. This CDR3 spans 17 amino acids. Germline CDR1 SGHDN, CDR2 FVKESK. Trimming left V 4 bases short and J 2 bases short, with 21 bases between. In DNA, the CDR3 is TGTGCCAGCAGCCCATACCGGCTGGGAGGCCGAACCTACGAGCAGTACTTC. Translating gives CASSPYRLGGRTYEQYF.

This chain joins TRBV30 and TRBJ2-5; 8 nucleotides match TRBD2. The CDR3 is 13 amino acids. Germline trimming cut 5 bases from V and 5 bases from J; bases unmatched to any gene: 7. Germline CDR1 is GTSNPN and CDR2 is SVGIG (reference sequence). The CDR3 here is CAWGTSGWETQYF. Written as DNA, the CDR3 is TGTGCCTGGGGGACTAGTGGGTGGGAGACCCAGTACTTC.